This TCR beta chain was sequenced during a study of blood T cell repertoires in COVID-19. Study-level background: The cDNA or gDNA used as material had been derived from T cells, B-cell-depleted T cells, or PBMCs.

Assay used: immunoSEQ multiplex PCR; TCRdb lists only in-frame clones, some missing. The sample lists around 130,000 clones, around 87% occurring once. CDR3 length: 15 amino acids. V was shortened by 3 bases and J by 2 bases, with 12 bases between the two germline ends. Germline CDR1 is SGHVS and CDR2 is FNYEAQ. This sequence joins TRBV7-6 and TRBJ2-3; no reliable D call. This sequence originates from an older woman with acute or convalescent COVID-19. The sequenced sample consisted of peripheral blood. The CDR3 is CASSFGSRVTDTQYF. The CDR3 DNA reads TGTGCCAGCAGCTTCGGCTCTCGGGTCACAGATACGCAGTATTTT.